Presented here are 5 T cell receptor beta chains from one specimen sequenced in a study of OX40 agonist ivuxolimab in advanced cancers. Sequencing used immunoSEQ multiplex PCR; TCRdb keeps in-frame clones, though not all of them. The table records some 8,300 clones, about 69% of them present only once. The sample was CD4+ or CD8+ T cells sorted from blood, taken in a trial of the OX40 agonist ivuxolimab. These receptors were obtained from an adult with an advanced solid tumor such as melanoma, head and neck, liver or kidney cancer.

The chain uses TRBV4-1 and TRBJ1-4; maybe TRBD1 (6 bases). Germline V gene sequence: CDR1 MGHRA, CDR2 YSYEKL. The length of the CDR3 is 15 residues. Trimming stripped 0 bases from V and 8 bases from J, with 13 bases between. DNA of the CDR3: TGCGCCAGCAGCCAAGATACAGGGTGGGACGAAAAACTGTTTTTT. Encoded protein: CASSQDTGWDEKLFF.

This clone occurred many times. The rearrangement joins TRBV7-9 to TRBJ2-1, with 7 nucleotides matching TRBD1. The CDR3 spans 16 residues. In germline, CDR1 is SEHNR, CDR2 FQNEAQ (reference sequence). J lost 4 bases, V lost 6 bases, and 12 bases had no gene match. The CDR3 protein is CASSPGTATLYNEQFF. The CDR3 DNA reads as TGTGCCAGCAGTCCCGGGACAGCCACGCTATACAATGAGCAGTTCTTC.

This clone has just a few counts. The gene calls are TRBV10-1 and TRBJ1-2, with 7 nucleotides matching TRBD1. The ends lost 0 bases at V and 8 bases at J; junction bases unmatched: 3. The germline V gene encodes CDR1 WNHNN and CDR2 SYGVQD (reference sequence). This CDR3 is built from 13 residues. CDR3 protein: CASSESQGGGYTF. The CDR3, as DNA: TGCGCCAGCAGTGAGTCGCAGGGGGGCGGCTACACCTTC.

The rearrangement joins TRBV7-8 to TRBJ2-5, with 9 bases that match TRBD1. There are 14 residues in the CDR3. V gave up 6 bases and J gave up 5 bases; unmatched junction bases: 7. CDR1 and CDR2 from the germline V gene are SGHVS and FQNEAQ. CDR3 DNA sequence: TGTGCCAGCAGAGCTACAGGGGGCCTGGAGACCCAGTACTTC. This codes for CASRATGGLETQYF. Supplemented by reference TRBV7-8 and TRBJ2-5, the full variable domain reads GAGVSQSPRYKVAKRGQDVALRCDPISGHVSLFWYQQALGQGPEFLTYFQNEAQLDKSGLPSDRFFAERPEGSVSTLKIQRTQQEDSAVYLCASRATGGLETQYFGPGTRLLVL.

The chain carries TRBV7-6 and TRBJ2-5; D is undetermined. Trimming took 2 bases from V and 5 from J, leaving 3 bases between them. CDR3 size: 11 residues. From germline, CDR1 is SGHVS and CDR2 FNYEAQ. The chain's CDR3 is CASSLLETQYF. CDR3 DNA sequence: TGTGCCAGCAGCTTACTGGAGACCCAGTACTTC.